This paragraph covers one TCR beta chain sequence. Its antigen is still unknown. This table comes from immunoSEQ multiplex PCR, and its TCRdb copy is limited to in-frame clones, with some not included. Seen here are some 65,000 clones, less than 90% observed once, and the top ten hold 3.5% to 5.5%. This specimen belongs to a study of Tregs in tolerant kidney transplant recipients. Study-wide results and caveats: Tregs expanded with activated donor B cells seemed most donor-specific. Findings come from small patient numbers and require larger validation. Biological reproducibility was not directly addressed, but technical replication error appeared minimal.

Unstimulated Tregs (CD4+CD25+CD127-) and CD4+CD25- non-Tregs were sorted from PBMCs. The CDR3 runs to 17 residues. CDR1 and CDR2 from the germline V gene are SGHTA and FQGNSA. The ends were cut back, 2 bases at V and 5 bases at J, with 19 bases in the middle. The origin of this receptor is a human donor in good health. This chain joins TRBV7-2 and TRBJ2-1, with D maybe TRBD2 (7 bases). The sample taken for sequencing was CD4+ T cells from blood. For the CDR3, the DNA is TGTGCCAGCAGCTTATTCGCCAGGCGGGGGCTCGACAATGAGCAGTTCTTC. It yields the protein CASSLFARRGLDNEQFF.